Below, 21 T cell receptor beta chains from the same sample are listed, as sequenced in a study of CD8 T cells in Susac syndrome. With random hexamers, 0.5 to 1 ug RNA was reverse transcribed. TCRdb called the immunoSEQ multiplex PCR reads again in MiXCR, with one record for every CDR3 protein. The sample includes 70,000 to 75,000 distinct CDR3 sequences, about 92% of them seen just once. The sequencing input was CD4+ T cells from PBMCs. These receptors were collected from a human donor with Susac syndrome.

The V and J genes are TRBV6-1 and TRBJ2-6; D perhaps matches TRBD2 (6 bases). The CDR3 runs 20 residues. V was trimmed by 5 bases and J by 0 bases, leaving 23 bases between them. Per the germline V gene, CDR1 is MNHNS and CDR2 is SASEGT. CDR3: CASSLFRGDLKLSGANVLTF. The CDR3 DNA sequence: TGTGCCAGCAGTCTTTTCCGAGGGGACTTAAAACTCTCTGGGGCCAACGTCCTGACTTTC.

The J gene is TRBJ1-2, the V gene TRBV9; 8 nucleotides line up with TRBD1. The CDR3 runs to 15 residues. V dropped 0 bases and J dropped 1; count of bases not matched to a gene: 2. Germline values: CDR1 SGDLS, CDR2 YYNGEE. The CDR3 sequence is CASSVGQGFNYGYTF. CDR3 coding DNA: TGTGCCAGCAGCGTAGGACAGGGGTTTAACTATGGCTACACCTTC. Using reference TRBV9 and TRBJ1-2 for the parts outside the CDR3, the full variable domain is DSGVTQTPKHLITATGQRVTLRCSPRSGDLSVYWYQQSLDQGLQFLIQYYNGEERAKGNILERFSAQQFPDLHSELNLSSLELGDSALYFCASSVGQGFNYGYTFGSGTRLTVV.

The chain carries TRBV6-2 or TRBV6-3 and TRBJ1-2; D is ambiguous. Trimming stripped 6 bases from V and 4 bases from J, with 15 bases between. CDR1 and CDR2 (germline): MNHEY, SVGEGT. CDR3 size: 14 residues. CDR3 nucleotides: TGTGCCAGCAGCCCCGCCGGAATGTTCTATGGCTACACCTTC. Translation gives CASSPAGMFYGYTF.

The chain is built from TRBV20-1 and TRBJ1-2; no reliable D call. Germline CDR1 reads DFQATT; CDR2 reads SNEGSKA (reference sequence). V lost 6 bases, J lost 3 bases, and 17 bases lay in between. The CDR3 loop spans 14 amino acids. CDR3 in amino acids: CSAQTLTDYYGYTF. The CDR3 DNA reads TGCAGTGCCCAGACTTTAACAGATTACTATGGCTACACCTTC.

The rearrangement uses TRBV25-1 and TRBJ2-2; 8 bases are shared with TRBD1. Looked up from germline, CDR1 is MGHDK and CDR2 is SYGVNS. The J segment lost 2 bases and the V segment lost 5 bases, leaving 10 bases of the junction unmatched. The CDR3 extends over 17 amino acids. DNA of the CDR3: TGTGCCAGCAGTAAGATCGGGCAGGGGGCAAACACCGGGGAGCTGTTTTTT. It translates to CASSKIGQGANTGELFF.

A note on this clonotype: Germline and junction disagree at one end, which may indicate a read error. The chain has TRBV24-1 and TRBJ1-6; the D gene is possibly TRBD1 (6 bases). Per the germline V gene, CDR1 is KGHDR and CDR2 is SFDVKD. The CDR3 runs to 13 residues. The CDR3 region is CATSRQDNSPLHF. In DNA form, the CDR3 reads TGTGCCACCAGCAGACAGGATAATTCACCCCTCCATTTT.

The gene calls are TRBV28 and TRBJ1-4; TRBD1 might be the D (5 bases). The germline gives CDR1 MDHEN, CDR2 SYDVKM. This CDR3 region has 15 residues. CDR3 protein: CAASGGGATNEKLFF. CDR3 DNA sequence: TGTGCTGCGAGCGGGGGTGGGGCAACTAATGAAAAACTGTTTTTT.

This clonotype was seen just once. The chain uses TRBV3-1 and TRBJ1-3; 9 nucleotides line up with TRBD1. The CDR3 consists of 20 residues. Looked up from germline, CDR1 is LGHDT and CDR2 is YNNKEL (reference sequence). V lost 4 bases to trimming and J lost 4 bases; unmatched junction nucleotides: 20. The CDR3: CASSPSPGQGPLWGGNTIYF. CDR3 coding DNA: TGTGCCAGCAGCCCATCACCGGGACAGGGACCCCTTTGGGGGGGAAACACCATATATTTT.

The rearrangement uses TRBV2 and TRBJ2-7, with D uncertain. Deletions cut 6 bases from V and 4 bases from J, with 13 bases between. This CDR3 comprises 13 residues. Germline V lookup: CDR1 SNHLY, CDR2 FYNNEI. The CDR3 region is CASRNDPGYEQYF. The CDR3 coding sequence is TGTGCCAGCAGGAACGACCCTGGGTACGAGCAGTACTTC.

The V call is TRBV7-9, the J call TRBJ1-1; 7 bases map to TRBD1. Germline trimming cut 5 bases from V and 4 bases from J; bases unmatched to any gene: 10. The CDR3 totals 15 residues. CDR1 and CDR2 from the germline V gene are SEHNR and FQNEAQ (reference sequence). CDR3 bases: TGTGCCAGCAGCCTACAGGGGATTGGCGGCACTGAAGCTTTCTTT. Protein product: CASSLQGIGGTEAFF.

The gene calls are TRBV3-1 and TRBJ2-1, with 7 bases matching TRBD1. Germline-derived CDR1 and CDR2 are LGHDT and YNNKEL (reference sequence). Unmatched junction bases numbered 0, after V lost 1 base and J lost 0 bases. The CDR3 totals 15 residues. In DNA, the CDR3 is TGTGCCAGCAGCCAAGGGACAGGCTCCTACAATGAGCAGTTCTTC. It specifies CASSQGTGSYNEQFF.

V usage is TRBV6-5 and J usage is TRBJ2-7, with 7 positions matching TRBD1. Losses at the gene ends were 0 bases for V and 4 bases for J; bases not matched to a gene: 3. Germline CDR1 reads MNHEY; CDR2 reads SVGAGI. This CDR3 has 14 amino acids. The CDR3 sequence: CASSYSRGLYEQYF. Written as DNA, the CDR3 is TGTGCCAGCAGTTACTCGAGGGGGCTTTACGAGCAGTACTTC.

The rearrangement joins TRBV24-1 to TRBJ2-3; 8 positions match TRBD1. This CDR3 contains 17 residues. CDR1 and CDR2 from the germline V gene are KGHDR and SFDVKD. Trimming cost V 4 bases and J 5 bases; bases outside gene matches: 13. CDR3 amino acids: CATSEPKGTGVRDTQYF. In DNA form, the CDR3 reads TGTGCCACCAGTGAACCGAAAGGGACAGGTGTTAGAGATACGCAGTATTTT.

The rearrangement joins TRBV9 to TRBJ2-1, with D perhaps matching TRBD2 (6 bases). The CDR3 contains 15 residues. Germline loops: CDR1 SGDLS, CDR2 YYNGEE. V was pared by 0 bases and J by 4 bases, with 11 bases between. The CDR3 nucleotides are TGTGCCAGCAGCGTAGTGGCGGGGCAATACAATGAGCAGTTCTTC. Its translation: CASSVVAGQYNEQFF.

V and J are TRBV6-2 or TRBV6-3 and TRBJ2-5; 9 bases match TRBD2. V lost 2 bases, J lost 1 base, and 14 bases stayed unmatched. CDR3 length: 19 residues. Germline V CDR1 and CDR2: MNHEY, SVGEGT. CDR3 protein: CASSYNGLAGLRSQETQYF. The CDR3 DNA follows: TGTGCCAGCAGTTACAATGGGCTAGCGGGGCTCCGGAGCCAAGAGACCCAGTACTTC.

V and J are TRBV4-1 and TRBJ1-5; D ambiguous. The germline CDR1 and CDR2 sequences are MGHRA and YSYEKL. With 0 bases removed from V and 1 base from J, the gap between germline ends came to 10 bases. CDR3 length equals 16 residues. The CDR3 coding sequence is TGCGCCAGCAGCCAAGAGGGAGGCCGGAGCAATCAGCCCCAGCATTTT. This gives the protein CASSQEGGRSNQPQHF.

V usage is TRBV7-2 and J usage is TRBJ2-5; tentative D call: TRBD1 (6 bases). Germline V gene lookup returns CDR1 SGHTA and CDR2 FQGNSA. The V end was cut by 3 bases, the J end by 7 bases, with 12 bases between. The CDR3 totals 13 residues. The CDR3 sequence: CASSLRQGMTQYF. Written as DNA, the CDR3 is TGTGCCAGCAGCTTGCGGCAGGGGATGACCCAGTACTTC.

The gene calls are TRBV5-1 and TRBJ2-3; no reliable D call. Germline V lookup: CDR1 SGHRS, CDR2 YFSETQ. The CDR3 is made up of 15 amino acids. With 0 bases removed from V and 2 bases from J, the gap between germline ends came to 10 bases. This CDR3 is CASSLVGVPTDTQYF. For the CDR3, the DNA is TGCGCCAGCAGCTTGGTTGGGGTTCCCACAGATACGCAGTATTTT.

This CDR3 reads CASSLVQGTDTQYF. The CDR3 bases are TGCGCCAGCAGCTTGGTGCAGGGCACAGATACGCAGTATTTT. The chain employs TRBV5-1 and TRBJ2-3; D is ambiguous. Deletions cut 0 bases from V and 1 base from J, with 6 bases between. The CDR3 contains 14 residues. Germline CDR1 is SGHRS and CDR2 is YFSETQ.

The genes are TRBV2 and TRBJ1-1, with TRBD1 matching over 7 bases. This CDR3 comprises 13 residues. Germline V gene lookup returns CDR1 SNHLY and CDR2 FYNNEI. V shed 7 bases and J 3 bases; nucleotides not matched to a gene: 5. CDR3 protein: CASIETGYTEAFF. The CDR3 region has the DNA TGTGCCAGCATAGAGACAGGGTACACTGAAGCTTTCTTT.

The chain is built from TRBV3-1 and TRBJ2-5, with D possibly called TRBD1 or TRBD2 (5 bases each). The germline CDR1 and CDR2 sequences are LGHDT and YNNKEL (reference sequence). The CDR3 runs to 14 residues. With 4 bases removed from V and 1 base from J, the gap between germline ends came to 10 bases. The CDR3, as DNA: TGTGCCAGCAGCCTCATGGGGGTCCAAGAGACCCAGTACTTC. This translates into CASSLMGVQETQYF.